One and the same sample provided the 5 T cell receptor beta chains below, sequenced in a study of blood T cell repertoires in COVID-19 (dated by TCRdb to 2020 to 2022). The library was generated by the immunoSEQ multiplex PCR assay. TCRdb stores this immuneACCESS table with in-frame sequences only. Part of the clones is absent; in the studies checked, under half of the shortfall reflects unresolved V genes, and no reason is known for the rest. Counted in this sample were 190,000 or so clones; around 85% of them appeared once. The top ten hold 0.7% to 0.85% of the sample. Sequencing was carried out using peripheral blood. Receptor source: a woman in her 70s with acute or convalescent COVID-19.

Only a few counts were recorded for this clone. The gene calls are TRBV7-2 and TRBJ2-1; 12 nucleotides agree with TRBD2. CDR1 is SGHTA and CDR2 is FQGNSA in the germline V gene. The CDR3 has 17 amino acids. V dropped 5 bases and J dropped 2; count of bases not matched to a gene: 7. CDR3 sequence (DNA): TGTGCCAGCAGCCCCAATCTAGCGGGAGGGCCCTACAATGAGCAGTTCTTC. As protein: CASSPNLAGGPYNEQFF.

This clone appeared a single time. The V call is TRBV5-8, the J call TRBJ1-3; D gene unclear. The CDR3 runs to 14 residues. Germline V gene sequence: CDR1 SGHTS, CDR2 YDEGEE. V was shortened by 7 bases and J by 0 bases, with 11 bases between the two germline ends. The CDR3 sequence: CASRSGYSGNTIYF. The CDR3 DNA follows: TGTGCCAGCCGATCGGGGTACTCTGGAAACACCATATATTTT.

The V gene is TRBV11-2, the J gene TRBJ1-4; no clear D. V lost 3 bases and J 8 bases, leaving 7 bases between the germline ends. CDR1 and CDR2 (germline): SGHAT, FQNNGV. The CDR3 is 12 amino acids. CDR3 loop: CASSFTEEKLFF. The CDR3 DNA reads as TGTGCCAGCAGCTTCACAGAAGAAAAACTGTTTTTT.

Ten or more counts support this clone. The CDR3 region is CASAPGQNTEAFF. The CDR3 DNA is TGTGCCAGCGCACCGGGACAGAACACTGAAGCTTTCTTT. V is TRBV2 and J is TRBJ1-1; perhaps TRBD1 as D (6 bases). CDR1 is SNHLY, CDR2 FYNNEI, per germline. CDR3 length: 13 amino acids. Trimming removed 8 bases at V and 1 base at J, with 11 bases between.

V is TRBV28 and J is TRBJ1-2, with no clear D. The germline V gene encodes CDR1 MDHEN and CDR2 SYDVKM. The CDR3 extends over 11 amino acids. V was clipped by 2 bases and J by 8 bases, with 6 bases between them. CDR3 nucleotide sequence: TGTGCCAGCAGTTTAAGGAGGGGCTACACCTTC. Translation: CASSLRRGYTF.